These 13 T cell receptor beta chains share one sample of origin, sequenced in a study of beta chain features in type 1 diabetes. Every bit of the isolated RNA underwent reverse transcription, so sequencing read expressed TCRB transcripts. The method was immunoSEQ multiplex PCR; TCRdb's version includes in-frame clones alone and lacks a portion of them. Of 160,000 or so clones listed, approximately 12% were seen once; the top ten hold about 2%. Material: central memory CD4+ T cells from blood. The receptors stem from a young man in good health.

This clone has just a few counts. The genes are TRBV9 and TRBJ1-1; D gene uncertain. V lost 7 bases and J lost 0, with 13 bases in between. The CDR3 sequence is 14 residues long. Looked up from germline, CDR1 is SGDLS and CDR2 is YYNGEE. CDR3 nucleotide sequence: TGTGCCAGCGGTCTCGGACTGATGAACACTGAAGCTTTCTTT. This sequence encodes CASGLGLMNTEAFF.

In its sample, this clone was seen a few times. This chain links TRBV28 with TRBJ2-1; 9 bases map to TRBD2. With 7 bases clipped from V and 8 bases from J, the junction kept 18 bases outside the gene matches. Germline lookup yields CDR1 MDHEN and CDR2 SYDVKM. This CDR3 contains 17 residues. CDR3 residues: CASTTPAGSGRRDEQFF. CDR3 nucleotides: TGTGCCAGCACCACCCCAGCCGGTAGCGGGAGAAGGGATGAGCAGTTCTTC. The whole variable domain, filled in from reference TRBV28 and TRBJ2-1, reads DVKVTQSSRYLVKRTGEKVFLECVQDMDHENMFWYRQDPGLGLRLIYFSYDVKMKEKGDIPEGYSVSREKKERFSLILESASTNQTSMYLCASTTPAGSGRRDEQFFGPGTRLTVL.

J is TRBJ2-5 and V is TRBV4-1; 14 bases match TRBD2. Judging by the DNA end, TRBJ2-7 fits better; the J call may be wrong. The CDR3 sequence is 20 residues long. In germline, CDR1 is MGHRA, CDR2 YSYEKL. CDR3 DNA: TGCGCCAGCAGCCAAGATCATGCGACTAGCGGGAGGGCCCGGCCTTACGAGCAGTACTTC. It is translated as CASSQDHATSGRARPYEQYF.

This chain joins TRBV9 and TRBJ2-1, with 9 bases lining up with TRBD2. Germline-derived CDR1 and CDR2 are SGDLS and YYNGEE. Germline trimming cut 0 bases from V and 8 bases from J; bases unmatched to any gene: 9. The CDR3 runs to 16 residues. The CDR3 DNA sequence: TGTGCCAGCAGCGTAGAAGCGGGAGGAACAGCTTATGAGCAGTTCTTC. Translated, it gives CASSVEAGGTAYEQFF.

The rearrangement uses TRBV11-2 and TRBJ2-7; 8 bases line up with TRBD1. J was trimmed by 3 bases and V by 5 bases; bases with no gene match: 3. CDR1 is SGHAT and CDR2 is FQNNGV in the germline V gene. CDR3 length equals 13 residues. Written as DNA, the CDR3 is TGTGCCAGCAGCACGGACAGGGACTACGAGCAGTACTTC. It encodes CASSTDRDYEQYF.

Concerning this clone itself: A far larger clone is one base from this, pointing to a likely read error. The CDR3 region has the DNA TGTGCCTTGACAACACAGGGGAGGGCTAATGAAAAACTGTTTTTT. Residues: CALTTQGRANEKLFF. The chain carries TRBV30 and TRBJ1-4; TRBD1 agrees at 7 bases. V shed 7 bases, J shed 3 bases, and the junction held 11 bases outside the gene matches. Germline CDR1 is GTSNPN and CDR2 is SVGIG (reference sequence). The CDR3 is 15 amino acids.

The chain links TRBV29-1 to TRBJ1-1; 7 bases are a match to TRBD1. Unmatched junction bases numbered 10, after V lost 4 bases and J lost 5 bases. CDR1 is SQVTM and CDR2 is ANQGSEA in the germline V gene. The CDR3 has 14 residues. In DNA, the CDR3 is TGCAGCGTTGGGAAAACAGGGGAGCTTACTGAAGCTTTCTTT. It translates to CSVGKTGELTEAFF.

Regarding this clone: The identical CDR3 is also encoded by other nucleotide sequences in the sample. The gene calls are TRBV6-6 and TRBJ1-6, with 9 bases aligning to TRBD1. CDR3 length: 16 amino acids. Losses at the gene ends were 6 bases for V and 3 bases for J; bases not matched to a gene: 6. Germline CDR1 and CDR2: MNHNY and SVGAGI (reference sequence). In DNA, the CDR3 is TGTGCCAGCAGCTCTTCGACAGGGGGCTATAATTCACCCCTCCACTTT. The encoded protein is CASSSSTGGYNSPLHF.

This rearrangement joins TRBV7-2 to TRBJ1-5; tentatively, D is TRBD1 (6 bases). Trimming took off 3 bases at V and 4 bases at J, with 13 bases between the two ends. From germline, CDR1 is SGHTA and CDR2 FQGNSA. The CDR3 is 15 residues long. This CDR3 reads CASSFGTQLNQPQHF. The CDR3 DNA follows: TGTGCCAGCAGCTTCGGGACACAATTGAATCAGCCCCAGCATTTT.

The chain links TRBV19 to TRBJ2-1; D is unclear. Germline V gives CDR1 LNHDA, CDR2 SQIVND (reference sequence). V lost 1 base to trimming and J lost 7 bases, with 8 bases between them. The CDR3 has 13 amino acids. CDR3 sequence: CASSIGRLNEQFF. CDR3 DNA sequence: TGTGCCAGTAGTATAGGGCGTTTGAATGAGCAGTTCTTC.

The V call is TRBV7-2, the J call TRBJ1-6, with D hard to call. Trimming removed 5 bases at V and 13 bases at J, with 9 bases between. Germline V gene data show CDR1 as SGHTA and CDR2 as FQGNSA. The CDR3 spans 11 residues. The CDR3 coding sequence is TGTGCCAGCAGCCATAGTGGTCCCCTCCACTTT. The encoded protein is CASSHSGPLHF.

This clone showed up just a few times. The junction and the germline gene differ at one end; a read error may be behind it. The chain links TRBV6-5 to TRBJ1-1; no definite D call. Germline V gene sequence: CDR1 MNHEY, CDR2 SVGAGI. The CDR3 length is 15 residues. The DNA of the CDR3 is TGTGCCATCAGTAAGGAGGGATACATGAACACTGAAGCTTTCTTT. It specifies CAISKEGYMNTEAFF.

This clone was picked up many times. The V gene is TRBV7-9, the J gene TRBJ2-3; 7 nucleotides line up with TRBD1. The CDR3 runs 12 residues. The V and J ends lost 8 bases and 7 bases, in that order; junction bases with no gene match: 6. Germline CDR1 SEHNR, CDR2 FQNEAQ (reference sequence). This CDR3 reads CASSWDRYTQYF. The CDR3 DNA reads TGTGCCAGCTCCTGGGACAGATATACGCAGTATTTT.